Listed below are T cell receptor beta chains from one sample, sequenced in a study of T cells in Graves' hyperthyroidism and ophthalmopathy. TCRdb re-called the multiplex PCR reads with MiXCR, one entry per CDR3 protein. The repertoire includes hundreds of thousands of distinct CDR3 sequences, approximately 15% of them detected once, and approximately 10% sits in the top ten. Sequencing was done on a sample of blood. These receptors were collected from a woman under 30 with Graves' hyperthyroidism. CDR3s include the opening cysteine and the closing phenylalanine or tryptophan. Each record gives: CDR3 length, D gene, clone size, V gene, J gene, CDR3 DNA, CDR3 protein. The D gene is left open where the match is weak. Clone size appears in some rows only: once, few, many, or a class for an expanded clone.

>17|-|many|TRBV3-1|TRBJ2-1
TGTGCCAGCAGCCAAGCCGGGACTCAAAGGGGGTACAATGAGCAGTTCTTC
CASSQAGTQRGYNEQFF
>17|-|many|TRBV6-2/TRBV6-3|TRBJ1-1
TGTGCCAGCAGTTCCCCTCCTCCCAACCCACCGAACACTGAAGCTTTCTTT
CASSSPPPNPPNTEAFF
>15|TRBD1|few|TRBV27|TRBJ1-2
TGTGCCAGCAGTTTCCTACCCTCAGGGGGCTATGGCTACACCTTC
CASSFLPSGGYGYTF
>15|TRBD1|many|TRBV5-1|TRBJ2-5
TGCGCCAGCAGCCAGGACAGGGGGCTTGAGCAGACCCAGTACTTC
CASSQDRGLEQTQYF
>14|-|many|TRBV12-3/TRBV12-4|TRBJ2-3
TGTGCCAGCAGTTCCTCGGGACCCAGAGATACGCAGTATTTT
CASSSSGPRDTQYF
>10|-|few|TRBV28|TRBJ2-1
TGTGCCAGTGCACACAATGAGCAGTTCTTC
CASAHNEQFF
>15|-|-|TRBV10-3|TRBJ1-2
TGTGCCATCAGTGAGTTTTCAGGTGTTAACTATGGCTACACCTTC
CAISEFSGVNYGYTF
>14|-|many|TRBV3-1|TRBJ2-5
TGTGCCAGCAGCCATCTCTGGGGGGCAGAGACCCAGTACTTC
CASSHLWGAETQYF
>14|-|few|TRBV28|TRBJ1-1
TGTGCCAGCAGTTTTAAGGGAATGAACACTGAAGCTTTCTTT
CASSFKGMNTEAFF
>14|-|-|TRBV12-3/TRBV12-4|TRBJ1-1
TGTGCCAGCAGTTTGGGGGTGGCGGACACTGAAGCTTTCTTT
CASSLGVADTEAFF
>15|-|many|TRBV29-1|TRBJ1-2
TGCAGCGTCCCCTTAGGCGGCTCCAATAACTATGGCTACACCTTC
CSVPLGGSNNYGYTF
>15|-|many|TRBV11-2|TRBJ1-3
TGTGCCAGCGCTACCGAGGCCAACTCTGGAAACACCATATATTTT
CASATEANSGNTIYF
>16|-|-|TRBV7-8|TRBJ1-5
TGTGCCAGCAGCTTACTTCGACCCTTGGGAGGTCAGCCCCAGCATTTT
CASSLLRPLGGQPQHF
>14|TRBD1|many|TRBV7-9|TRBJ2-1
TGTGCCAGCAGCGGAACAGGGGAATACAATGAGCAGTTCTTC
CASSGTGEYNEQFF
>14|TRBD1|many|TRBV27|TRBJ1-5
TGTGCCAGCAAAAAAACAGGGGGCAATCAGCCCCAGCATTTT
CASKKTGGNQPQHF
>16|-|many|TRBV4-1|TRBJ1-1
TGCGCCAGCAGCCAAGGGGAGGGCGGCATGAACACTGAAGCTTTCTTT
CASSQGEGGMNTEAFF
>14|-|many|TRBV12-3/TRBV12-4|TRBJ1-1
TGTGCCAGCAGCCCGACGGGCGTGGTCACTGAAGCTTTCTTT
CASSPTGVVTEAFF
>17|TRBD2|many|TRBV3-1|TRBJ2-3
TGTGCCAGCAGCCAAATCTCCCTAGCGGGTATGACAGATACGCAGTATTTT
CASSQISLAGMTDTQYF
>14|TRBD2|many|TRBV28|TRBJ2-1
TGTGCCAGCAGTTTGACTAGCGGGAGGAATGAGCAGTTCTTC
CASSLTSGRNEQFF
>16|TRBD1|many|TRBV28|TRBJ2-3
TGTGCCAGCAGTCCCGGGACAGAGTTCCGCACAGATACGCAGTATTTT
CASSPGTEFRTDTQYF
>15|-|many|TRBV6-1|TRBJ2-1
TGTGCCAGCAGTGAAGAGGATGATGGGGGTAATGAGCAGTTCTTC
CASSEEDDGGNEQFF
>12|-|many|TRBV30|TRBJ2-3
TGTGCCTGGAAGGACTCCAAAGATACGCAGTATTTT
CAWKDSKDTQYF
>17|-|many|TRBV6-6|TRBJ2-3
TGTGCCAGCAGTTACTCCGGAGGAGCGGATAGCACAGATACGCAGTATTTT
CASSYSGGADSTDTQYF
>15|TRBD1|many|TRBV11-2|TRBJ2-1
TGTGCCAGCAGCTTACCCCGGACAGGAGACAATGAGCAGTTCTTC
CASSLPRTGDNEQFF
>12|-|-|TRBV24-1|TRBJ2-1
TGTGCCACCAGTGATTGGGGCAGGGGAAAGTTCTTC
CATSDWGRGKFF
>15|-|many|TRBV11-3|TRBJ2-5
TGTGCCAGCAGCCCAGGCTGGAGTTCGCAGGAGACCCAGTACTTC
CASSPGWSSQETQYF
>12|TRBD1|-|TRBV14|TRBJ1-2
TGTGCCAGCAGCCAAGCGACAGGGGCGGGCACCTTC
CASSQATGAGTF
>18|-|-|TRBV7-9|TRBJ1-4
TGTGCCAGCAGCTATATCGGGATAGGGCGGAGTAAAAATGAAAAACTGTTTTTT
CASSYIGIGRSKNEKLFF
>11|-|many|TRBV30|TRBJ2-1
TGTGCCTGGAGGACTGGTAATGAGCAGTTCTTC
CAWRTGNEQFF
>17|TRBD1|-|TRBV12-3/TRBV12-4|TRBJ1-4
TGTGCCAGCAGTGGCTCCGGGACAGGGTTCGGTAATGAAAAACTGTTTTTT
CASSGSGTGFGNEKLFF
>11|-|-|TRBV6-2/TRBV6-3|TRBJ1-2
TGTGCCAGTTGGCAGGGTAGCGGCTACACCTTC
CASWQGSGYTF
>11|-|-|TRBV6-6|TRBJ2-3
TGTGCCAGCAGTTACTCACGAGCGCAGTATTTT
CASSYSRAQYF
>11|-|few|TRBV3-1|TRBJ2-7
TGTGCCAGCGCCGCCGCGGATCAGCAGTACTTC
CASAAADQQYF